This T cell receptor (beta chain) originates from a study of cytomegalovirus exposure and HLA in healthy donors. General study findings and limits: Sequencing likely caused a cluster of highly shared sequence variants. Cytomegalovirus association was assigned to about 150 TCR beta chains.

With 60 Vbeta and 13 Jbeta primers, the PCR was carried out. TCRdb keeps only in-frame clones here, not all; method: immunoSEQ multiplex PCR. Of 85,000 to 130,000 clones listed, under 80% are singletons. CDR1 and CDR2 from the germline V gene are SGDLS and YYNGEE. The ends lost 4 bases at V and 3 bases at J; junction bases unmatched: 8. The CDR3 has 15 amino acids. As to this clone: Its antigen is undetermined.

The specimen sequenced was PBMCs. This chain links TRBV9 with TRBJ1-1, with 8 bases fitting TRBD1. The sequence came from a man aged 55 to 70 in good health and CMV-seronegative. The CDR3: CASSPGTGVDTEAFF. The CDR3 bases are TGTGCCAGCAGCCCGGGGACAGGAGTAGACACTGAAGCTTTCTTT.